This TCR beta chain emerged from a study of T cell responses to AZD1222 COVID-19 vaccine. With regard to this clone: Its antigen is unidentified.

The CDR3 sequence is 16 residues long. V lost 3 bases, J lost 1 base, and 9 bases stayed unmatched. Germline CDR1 and CDR2: SGHRS and YFSETQ. This table comes from immunoSEQ multiplex PCR, and its TCRdb copy is limited to in-frame clones, with some not included. Found here are about 150,000 clones, 90% of them singletons; the top ten hold roughly 1.9%. Findings and caveats of the study: Spike-spanning, vaccine-associated CD4 TCRs were dominant at 160-218 and 743-854. Rises in breadth and depth of Spike-specific TCRs came after two AZD1222 doses.

The V gene is TRBV5-1, the J gene TRBJ2-5; 7 positions agree with TRBD2. This clonotype originated in an adult in good health. Source: peripheral blood, taken on day 0 of AZD1222 vaccination. The chain's CDR3 is CASSYSGEGIQETQYF. The CDR3 coding sequence is TGCGCCAGCAGCTACTCGGGGGAGGGGATCCAAGAGACCCAGTACTTC.